This TCR beta chain comes out of a study of T cell responses to AZD1222 COVID-19 vaccine. V was trimmed by 3 bases and J by 0 bases, leaving 3 bases between them. This CDR3 comprises 13 residues. Germline lookup yields CDR1 SGHTA and CDR2 FQGNSA. Profiled with immunoSEQ multiplex PCR; TCRdb holds only in-frame clones, not every one. The sample has 80,000 to 95,000 clones, nearly 90% seen once. This clone was seen a single time. This chain uses TRBV7-2 with TRBJ2-1, with unresolved D. The TCR was taken from an adult in good health. Sequencing used peripheral blood, obtained on day 0 of MenACWY control vaccination. In nucleotides, the CDR3 is TGTGCCAGCAGCTTTAGCTCCTACAATGAGCAGTTCTTC. Its translation: CASSFSSYNEQFF.